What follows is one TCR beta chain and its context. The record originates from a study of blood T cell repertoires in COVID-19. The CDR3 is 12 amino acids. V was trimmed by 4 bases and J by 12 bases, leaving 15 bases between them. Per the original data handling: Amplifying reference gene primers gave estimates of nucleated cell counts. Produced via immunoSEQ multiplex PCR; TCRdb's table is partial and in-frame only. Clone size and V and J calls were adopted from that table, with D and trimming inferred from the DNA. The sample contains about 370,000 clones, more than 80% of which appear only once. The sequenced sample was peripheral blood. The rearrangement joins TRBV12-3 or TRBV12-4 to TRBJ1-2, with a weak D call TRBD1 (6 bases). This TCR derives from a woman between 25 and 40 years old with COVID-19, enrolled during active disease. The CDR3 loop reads CASSSINRANTF. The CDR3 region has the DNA TGTGCCAGCAGTTCAATAAACAGGGCAAACACCTTC.